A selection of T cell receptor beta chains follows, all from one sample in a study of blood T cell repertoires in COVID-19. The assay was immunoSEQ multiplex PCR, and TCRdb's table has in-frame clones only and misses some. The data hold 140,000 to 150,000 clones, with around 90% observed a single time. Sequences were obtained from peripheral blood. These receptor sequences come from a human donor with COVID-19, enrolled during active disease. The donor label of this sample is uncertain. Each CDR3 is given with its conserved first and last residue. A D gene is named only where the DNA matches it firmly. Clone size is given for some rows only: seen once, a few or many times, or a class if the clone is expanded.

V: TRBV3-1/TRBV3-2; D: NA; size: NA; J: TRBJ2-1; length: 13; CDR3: CASSQDGGGGLFF; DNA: TGTGCCAGCAGCCAGGATGGCGGGGGCGGCCTGTTCTTC
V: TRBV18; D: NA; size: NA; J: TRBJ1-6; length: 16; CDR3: CASSPPPGLHRSPLHF; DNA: TGTGCCAGCTCCCCTCCCCCGGGACTCCATCGATCACCCCTCCACTTT
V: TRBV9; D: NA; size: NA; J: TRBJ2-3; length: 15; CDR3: CASSVGAGAEDTQYF; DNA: TGTGCCAGCAGCGTTGGGGCAGGGGCCGAAGATACGCAGTATTTT
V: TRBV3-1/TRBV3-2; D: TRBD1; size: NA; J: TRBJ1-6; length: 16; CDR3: CASSQLGGQGNSPLHF; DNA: TGTGCCAGCAGCCAACTGGGGGGACAGGGTAATTCACCCCTCCACTTT
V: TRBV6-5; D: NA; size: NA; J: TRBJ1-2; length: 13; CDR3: CASRTEQGNGYTF; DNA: TGTGCCAGCAGGACCGAACAGGGTAATGGCTACACCTTC
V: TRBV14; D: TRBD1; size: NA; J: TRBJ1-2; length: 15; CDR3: CASSQVPIRGLGYTF; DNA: TGTGCCAGCAGCCAAGTCCCCATAAGGGGGCTTGGCTACACCTTC
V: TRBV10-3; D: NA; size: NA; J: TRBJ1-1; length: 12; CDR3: CAIGQPDTEAFF; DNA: TGTGCCATCGGACAGCCCGACACTGAAGCTTTCTTT
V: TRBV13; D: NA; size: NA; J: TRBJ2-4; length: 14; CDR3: CASSLGTREDIQYF; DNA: TGTGCCAGCAGCCTCGGGACGAGGGAGGACATTCAGTACTTC
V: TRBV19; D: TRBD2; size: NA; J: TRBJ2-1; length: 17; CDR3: CASSISSGRSSYNEQFF; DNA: TGTGCCAGTAGTATATCTAGCGGTAGAAGCTCCTACAATGAGCAGTTCTTC
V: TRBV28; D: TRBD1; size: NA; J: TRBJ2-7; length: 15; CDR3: CASRQQGAESYEQYF; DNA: TGTGCCAGCAGGCAACAGGGGGCAGAATCCTACGAGCAGTACTTC
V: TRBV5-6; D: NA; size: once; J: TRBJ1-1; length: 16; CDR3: CASSRLDSVMNTEAFF; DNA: TGTGCCAGCAGCCGATTGGACAGCGTTATGAACACTGAAGCTTTCTTT
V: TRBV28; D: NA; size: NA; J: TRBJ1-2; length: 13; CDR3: CASSLLQGVGYTF; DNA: TGTGCCAGCAGTTTATTACAGGGCGTTGGCTACACCTTC
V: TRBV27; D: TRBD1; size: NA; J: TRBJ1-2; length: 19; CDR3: CASAPALFQARGHNYGYTF; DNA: TGTGCCAGCGCACCGGCCCTTTTCCAGGCCAGGGGGCATAACTATGGCTACACCTTC
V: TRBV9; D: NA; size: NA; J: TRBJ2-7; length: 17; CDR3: CASSGGVAGPAAYEQYF; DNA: TGTGCCAGCAGCGGGGGGGTGGCGGGACCTGCTGCCTACGAGCAGTACTTC
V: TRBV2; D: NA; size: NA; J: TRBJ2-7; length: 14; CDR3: CASTPTATSYEQYF; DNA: TGTGCCAGCACACCGACAGCCACCTCCTACGAGCAGTACTTC
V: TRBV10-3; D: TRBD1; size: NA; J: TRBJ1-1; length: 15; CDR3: CAISESGTGDTETFF; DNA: TGTGCCATCAGCGAAAGTGGGACAGGGGACACTGAAACTTTCTTT
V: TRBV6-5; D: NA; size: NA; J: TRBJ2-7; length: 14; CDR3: CASTRDLSSYEQYF; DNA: TGTGCCAGCACAAGGGACTTATCCTCCTACGAGCAGTACTTC
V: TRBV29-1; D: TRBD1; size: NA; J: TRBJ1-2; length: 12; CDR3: CSAATGGYGYTF; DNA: TGCAGCGCAGCGACAGGGGGCTATGGCTACACCTTC
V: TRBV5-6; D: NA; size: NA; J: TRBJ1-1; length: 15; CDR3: CASSLGPAGGTEAFF; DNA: TGTGCCAGCAGCTTGGGGCCAGCCGGGGGGACTGAAGCTTTCTTT
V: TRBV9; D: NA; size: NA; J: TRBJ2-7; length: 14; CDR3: CASSGGFPPYEQYF; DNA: TGTGCCAGCAGTGGAGGGTTTCCCCCCTACGAGCAGTACTTC
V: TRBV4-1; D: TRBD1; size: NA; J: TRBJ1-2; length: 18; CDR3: CASSQGGQGSHGNYGYTF; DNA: TGCGCCAGCAGCCAAGGAGGACAGGGAAGTCACGGTAACTATGGCTACACCTTC
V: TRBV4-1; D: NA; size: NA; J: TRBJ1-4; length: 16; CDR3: CASSQGRGATNEKLFF; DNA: TGCGCCAGCAGCCAGGGCAGGGGTGCAACTAATGAAAAACTGTTTTTT
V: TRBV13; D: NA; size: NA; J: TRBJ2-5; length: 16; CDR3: CASRRRGDGRQETQYF; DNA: TGTGCCAGCAGGCGACGCGGGGACGGTAGACAAGAGACCCAGTACTTC
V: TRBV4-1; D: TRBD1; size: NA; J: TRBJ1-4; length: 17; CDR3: CASSQYGQGLTNEKLFF; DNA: TGCGCCAGCAGCCAGTACGGACAGGGTTTGACTAATGAAAAACTGTTTTTT
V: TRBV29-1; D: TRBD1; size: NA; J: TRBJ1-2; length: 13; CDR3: CSVQDRGLFGYTF; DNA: TGCAGCGTTCAGGACAGGGGGCTCTTCGGCTACACCTTC
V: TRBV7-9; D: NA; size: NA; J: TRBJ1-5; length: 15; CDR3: CASSAQGYSNQPQHF; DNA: TGTGCCAGCAGCGCACAGGGATATAGCAATCAGCCCCAGCATTTT
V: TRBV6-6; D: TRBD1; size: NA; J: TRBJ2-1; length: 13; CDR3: CASLDRVLNEQFF; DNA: TGTGCCAGCTTAGACAGGGTGTTGAATGAGCAGTTCTTC
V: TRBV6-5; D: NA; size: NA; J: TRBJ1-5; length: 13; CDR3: CASSQTPRQPQHF; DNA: TGTGCCAGCAGTCAAACTCCCCGGCAGCCCCAGCATTTT
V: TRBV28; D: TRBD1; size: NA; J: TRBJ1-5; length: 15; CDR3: CASSWTGSSNQPQHF; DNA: TGTGCCAGCAGCTGGACAGGGAGTAGCAATCAGCCCCAGCATTTT
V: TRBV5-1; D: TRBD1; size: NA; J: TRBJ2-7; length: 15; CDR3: CASSSGGQGSYEQYF; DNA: TGCGCCAGCAGCTCAGGAGGACAGGGCTCCTACGAGCAGTACTTC
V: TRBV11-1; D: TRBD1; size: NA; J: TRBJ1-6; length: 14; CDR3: CASSSDRESLPLHF; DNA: TGTGCCAGCAGCTCGGACAGGGAATCCCTACCCCTCCACTTT
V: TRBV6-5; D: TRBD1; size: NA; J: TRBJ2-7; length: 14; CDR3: CASSRQGGPYEQYF; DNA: TGTGCCAGCAGCCGACAGGGGGGTCCCTACGAGCAGTACTTC
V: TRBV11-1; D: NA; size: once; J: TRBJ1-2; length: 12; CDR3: CASSSEGDGYTF; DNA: TGTGCCAGCAGCTCCGAAGGGGATGGCTACACCTTC
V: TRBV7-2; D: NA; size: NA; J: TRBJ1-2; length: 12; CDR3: CASSFTKYGYTF; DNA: TGTGCCAGCAGCTTCACAAAATATGGCTACACCTTC
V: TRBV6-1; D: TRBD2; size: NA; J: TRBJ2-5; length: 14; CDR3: CASSEVDGRETQYF; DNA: TGTGCCAGCAGTGAAGTCGACGGGAGGGAGACCCAGTACTTC
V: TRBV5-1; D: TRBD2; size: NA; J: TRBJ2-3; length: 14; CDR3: CASRAGESTDTQYF; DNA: TGCGCCAGCAGGGCGGGGGAGAGCACAGATACGCAGTATTTT
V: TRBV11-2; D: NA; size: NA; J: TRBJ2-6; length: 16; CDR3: CASSLGTFSGANVLTF; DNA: TGTGCCAGCAGCTTAGGGACATTTTCTGGGGCCAACGTCCTGACTTTC
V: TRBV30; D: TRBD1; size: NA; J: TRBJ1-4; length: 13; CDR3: CASDRGANEKLFF; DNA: TGTGCCTCAGACAGGGGTGCTAATGAAAAACTGTTTTTT
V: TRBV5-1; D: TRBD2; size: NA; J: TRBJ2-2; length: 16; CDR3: CASSFISGGNTGELFF; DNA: TGCGCCAGCAGCTTTATTAGCGGGGGGAACACCGGGGAGCTGTTTTTT
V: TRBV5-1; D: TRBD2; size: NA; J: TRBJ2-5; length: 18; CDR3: CASSLLDIRLAGGETQYF; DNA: TGCGCCAGCAGCTTGTTGGACATCAGATTAGCGGGAGGGGAGACCCAGTACTTC
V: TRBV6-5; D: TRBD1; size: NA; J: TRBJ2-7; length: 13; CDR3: CASTGQVSYEQYF; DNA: TGTGCCAGCACTGGACAGGTCTCCTACGAGCAGTACTTC
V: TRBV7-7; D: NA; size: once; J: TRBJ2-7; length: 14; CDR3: CASSPNPGGPEQYF; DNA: TGTGCCAGCAGCCCTAACCCGGGGGGCCCTGAGCAGTACTTC
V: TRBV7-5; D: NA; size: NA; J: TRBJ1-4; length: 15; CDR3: CVRRTRQETNEKLFF; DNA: TGTGTCAGAAGAACCCGACAGGAAACTAATGAAAAACTGTTTTTT